This entry lists 17 T cell receptor beta chains sequenced from one sample in a study of cytomegalovirus exposure and HLA in healthy donors. In the PCR, 60 Vbeta and 13 Jbeta primers were used. Clones were read by immunoSEQ multiplex PCR, and TCRdb kept only the in-frame ones, dropping some. This sample has 90,000 to 150,000 clones, with roughly 63% found just once. The source material was PBMCs. The origin of the receptors is a man aged 35-49 years in good health and CMV-seropositive.

V gene TRBV5-5 combines with J gene TRBJ2-5; D uncertain. CDR1 and CDR2 from the germline V gene are SGHKS and YYEKEE (reference sequence). Trimming stripped 4 bases from V and 5 bases from J, with 6 bases between. The CDR3 contains 11 residues. The CDR3 loop is CASSPRETQYF. The CDR3 coding sequence is TGTGCCAGCAGCCCCCGGGAGACCCAGTACTTC.

J is TRBJ2-7 and V is TRBV9, with 10 bases identical to TRBD1. The CDR3 runs 15 residues. Unmatched junction bases numbered 8, after V lost 3 bases and J lost 5 bases. The germline CDR1 and CDR2 sequences are SGDLS and YYNGEE. The CDR3 protein is CASSASGQGIHEQYF. The CDR3 nucleotides are TGTGCCAGCAGCGCCTCGGGACAGGGGATCCACGAGCAGTACTTC.

The chain recombines TRBV21-1 with TRBJ2-1; the table's D call, TRBD1, was not checked against the DNA. TRBV21-1 constitutes a pseudogene. The CDR3 is 13 residues long. DNA of the CDR3: TGTGCCAGCAGCAACGACAGTAGCAATGAGCAGTTCTTC. Translating it yields CASSNDSSNEQFF.

The rearrangement links TRBV9 to TRBJ1-4, with D unresolved. There are 15 residues in the CDR3. The germline CDR1 and CDR2 sequences are SGDLS and YYNGEE. V was clipped by 4 bases and J by 8 bases, with 18 bases between them. CDR3 nucleotide sequence: TGTGCCAGCAGCAACGGACCGGGAAGAAGGGAAAAACTGTTTTTT. The encoded protein is CASSNGPGRREKLFF. Using reference TRBV9 and TRBJ1-4 for the parts outside the CDR3, the full variable domain is DSGVTQTPKHLITATGQRVTLRCSPRSGDLSVYWYQQSLDQGLQFLIQYYNGEERAKGNILERFSAQQFPDLHSELNLSSLELGDSALYFCASSNGPGRREKLFFGSGTQLSVL.

In this sample, this clone turned up once. The V and J genes are TRBV7-9 and TRBJ2-7; 10 bases are a match to TRBD1. The CDR3 runs 18 residues. Germline lookup yields CDR1 SEHNR and CDR2 FQNEAQ (reference sequence). V lost 2 bases and J lost 1; bases outside the gene matches: 11. CDR3 region: CASSLKPGQGHSSYEQYF. For the CDR3, the DNA is TGTGCCAGCAGCTTAAAACCGGGACAGGGGCACTCATCCTACGAGCAGTACTTC.

The chain carries TRBV5-6 and TRBJ2-7; TRBD2 matches 8 bases. Unmatched junction bases numbered 8, after V lost 6 bases and J lost 3 bases. Germline V gene data show CDR1 as SGHDT and CDR2 as YYEEEE. The CDR3 runs 14 residues. The CDR3 here is CASIHTGGIYEQYF. As DNA, the CDR3 is TGTGCCAGCATCCACACGGGGGGGATCTACGAGCAGTACTTC.

This clone was seen just once. V and J are TRBV29-1 and TRBJ2-5, with TRBD2 matching 16 bases. Trimming at V came to 1 base and at J to 2 bases, leaving 10 bases not matched to a gene. There are 19 residues in the CDR3. Germline CDR1 SQVTM, CDR2 ANQGSEA. The CDR3 nucleotides are TGCAGCGTTGAAGTTGGACAGGGGACTAGCGGGGGGGAACAAGAGACCCAGTACTTC. Amino acid sequence: CSVEVGQGTSGGEQETQYF.

Only a few counts were recorded for this clone. The V and J genes are TRBV6-6 and TRBJ1-5; no definite D call. V was shortened by 5 bases and J by 0 bases, with 8 bases between the two germline ends. The CDR3 has 14 amino acids. Germline values: CDR1 MNHNY, CDR2 SVGAGI (reference sequence). Here the CDR3 reads CASSRQNSNQPQHF. The CDR3 DNA reads TGTGCCAGCAGTCGACAAAATAGCAATCAGCCCCAGCATTTT.

The chain is built from TRBV5-4 and TRBJ1-1; D call uncertain. This CDR3 comprises 12 residues. CDR1 SGHNT and CDR2 YYREEE come from the germline V gene (reference sequence). Deletions cut 5 bases from V and 3 bases from J, with 8 bases between. The DNA of the CDR3 is TGTGCCAGCAGGAGGTGGGACACTGAAGCTTTCTTT. It translates to CASRRWDTEAFF. Variable domain in full (rest from reference TRBV5-4 and TRBJ1-1): ETGVTQSPTHLIKTRGQQVTLRCSSQSGHNTVSWYQQALGQGPQFIFQYYREEENGRGNFPPRFSGLQFPNYSSELNVNALELDDSALYLCASRRWDTEAFFGQGTRLTVV.

J is TRBJ2-1 and V is TRBV19; no clear D. The germline V gene encodes CDR1 LNHDA and CDR2 SQIVND (reference sequence). The V end lost 5 bases, the J end lost 5 bases, and 16 bases lay between the germline ends. The CDR3 is 15 amino acids. This CDR3 is CASSPQAGGHNEQFF. The CDR3, as DNA: TGTGCCAGTAGTCCTCAAGCAGGTGGCCACAATGAGCAGTTCTTC.

This clone was observed a handful of times. The V call is TRBV18, the J call TRBJ1-2, with D uncertain. Trimming removed 5 bases from V and 2 bases from J, with 9 bases in between. The germline CDR1 and CDR2 sequences are KGHSH and LQKENI. This CDR3 has 13 residues. CDR3 region: CASSYELNYGYTF. The CDR3 DNA reads as TGTGCCAGCTCATACGAGTTAAACTATGGCTACACCTTC.

This clone was counted a few times. This chain uses TRBV12-2 with TRBJ2-7; TRBD1 is the table's D call, not checked against the DNA. TRBV12-2 is described as a pseudogene. CDR3 size: 15 residues. DNA of the CDR3: TGTGCAAGTCGCTTGGGCCGGGACAGGACCTACGAGCAGTACTTC. It translates to CASRLGRDRTYEQYF.

This clone has more than one count but fewer than ten. CDR3 in amino acids: CASSLELAGAYEQYF. CDR3 in DNA: TGCGCCAGCAGCTTGGAGCTAGCGGGGGCCTACGAGCAGTACTTC. V usage is TRBV5-1 and J usage is TRBJ2-7, with 10 bases fitting TRBD2. The CDR3 contains 15 residues. Germline V gene sequence: CDR1 SGHRS, CDR2 YFSETQ. With 0 bases clipped from V and 2 bases from J, the junction kept 2 bases outside the gene matches.

The chain couples TRBV9 to TRBJ2-2, with 7 bases that match TRBD2. The V segment lost 5 bases and the J segment 6 bases; nucleotides outside the gene matches: 7. This CDR3 contains 14 residues. The germline V gene encodes CDR1 SGDLS and CDR2 YYNGEE. CDR3 loop: CASRGGHGPGELFF. The CDR3 coding sequence is TGTGCCAGCAGGGGAGGGCACGGTCCCGGGGAGCTGTTTTTT.

The chain recombines TRBV2 with TRBJ1-2, with a weak D call TRBD1 (5 bases). The CDR3 contains 13 residues. Trimming cost V 3 bases and J 6 bases, with 11 bases left between them. CDR1 and CDR2 from the germline V gene are SNHLY and FYNNEI. The chain's CDR3 is CASSDRGINGYTF. In DNA form, the CDR3 reads TGTGCCAGCAGTGACCGGGGGATCAATGGCTACACCTTC.

The chain employs TRBV7-2 and TRBJ2-5; 9 bases fit TRBD1. Germline V gives CDR1 SGHTA, CDR2 FQGNSA. The CDR3 has 14 amino acids. The ends lost 5 bases at V and 5 bases at J; junction bases unmatched: 6. In DNA form, the CDR3 reads TGTGCCAGCAGCCGAGCCGGACAGGGGGAGACCCAGTACTTC. Its protein product is CASSRAGQGETQYF. The entire variable domain, with the rest obtained from reference TRBV7-2 and TRBJ2-5, is as follows: GAGVSQSPSNKVTEKGKDVELRCDPISGHTALYWYRQSLGQGLEFLIYFQGNSAPDKSGLPSDRFSAERTGGSVSTLTIQRTQQEDSAVYLCASSRAGQGETQYFGPGTRLLVL.

This clone appeared a few times. The chain links TRBV2 to TRBJ1-5; 9 nucleotides line up with TRBD1. CDR3 length: 14 residues. Germline assignment: CDR1 SNHLY and CDR2 FYNNEI. Trimming removed 7 bases from V and 4 bases from J; junction bases left unmatched: 5. The CDR3 bases are TGTGCCAGCATACAAGACAGGGGGAATCAGCCCCAGCATTTT. Residues: CASIQDRGNQPQHF. Supplemented by reference TRBV2 and TRBJ1-5, the full variable domain reads EPEVTQTPSHQVTQMGQEVILRCVPISNHLYFYWYRQILGQKVEFLVSFYNNEISEKSEIFDDQFSVERPDGSNFTLKIRSTKLEDSAMYFCASIQDRGNQPQHFGDGTRLSIL.